The entry below gives a single T cell receptor (beta chain) sequence along with its context. The sample belongs to a study of blood T cell repertoires in COVID-19. Study-level background: Sites in the United States, Italy and Spain provided acute and convalescent COVID-19 samples.

In the source study's methods: Reference gene primer amplification yielded estimated nucleated cell counts. Here immunoSEQ multiplex PCR was the method, and the copy in TCRdb shows in-frame clones only, minus some. For V, J and clone size, that table is used; D and trimming come from the DNA. The sample holds about 94,000 clones; about 90% are singletons and the top ten take approximately 7.4%. Sample: peripheral blood. The clonotype comes from a human donor with acute or convalescent COVID-19. The donor label of this sample is uncertain.

In DNA form, the CDR3 reads TGTGCCAGCAGTTACGACCGGACAGCTAACTATGGCTACACCTTC. Protein product: CASSYDRTANYGYTF. The chain carries TRBV6-5 and TRBJ1-2; the D gene is possibly TRBD1 (6 bases). V lost 2 bases, J lost 0 bases, and 10 bases lay in between. CDR1 is MNHEY, CDR2 SVGAGI, per germline. The CDR3 loop spans 15 amino acids.